Reported below is one TCR beta chain. As yet, its antigen is unknown. The entry originates in a study of shared clonotypes between healthy human individuals. Method: immunoSEQ multiplex PCR; TCRdb's copy keeps in-frame clones and lacks some. Of 1 million to 1.2 million clones in the sample, roughly 80% were seen once. V trimming: 4 bases; J trimming: 11 bases; junction bases outside the gene matches: 7. This CDR3 is built from 13 residues. From germline, CDR1 is SNHLY and CDR2 FYNNEI. Study-wide results and caveats: Sorted-subset samples were not fully sequenced, rarefaction indicated.

The sequence was collected from a man aged 18 to 29 in good health. Some clones in this sample may be carry-over from other donors' samples. This chain uses TRBV2 with TRBJ2-1, with 8 bases identical to TRBD2. Sequencing was carried out using memory CD4+ T cells from PBMCs. Subset defined: CD45RA-negative fraction. The CDR3 coding sequence is TGTGCCAGCAGTGGCGCGGGGGGTGGTAAGCAGTTCTTC. Its protein is CASSGAGGGKQFF.